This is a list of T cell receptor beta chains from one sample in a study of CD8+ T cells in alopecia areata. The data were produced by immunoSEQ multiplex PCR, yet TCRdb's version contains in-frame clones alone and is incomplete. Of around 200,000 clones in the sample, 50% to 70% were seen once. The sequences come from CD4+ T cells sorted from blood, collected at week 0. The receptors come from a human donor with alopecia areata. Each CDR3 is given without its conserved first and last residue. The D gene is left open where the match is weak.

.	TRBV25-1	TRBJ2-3	ASSPLGRGDTDTQY
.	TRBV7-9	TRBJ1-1	ASSSPDRKNTEAF
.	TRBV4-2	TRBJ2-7	ASSQDLEGEQY
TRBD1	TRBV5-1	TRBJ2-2	ASSLVQGAFGTGELF
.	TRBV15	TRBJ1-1	ATSREQGLGTEAF
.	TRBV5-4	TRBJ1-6	ASSLSTVNNSPLH
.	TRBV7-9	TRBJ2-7	ASSPVGDPTYEQY
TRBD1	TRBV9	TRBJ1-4	ASSRNVGQGNEKLF
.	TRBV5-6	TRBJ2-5	ASSQQETQY
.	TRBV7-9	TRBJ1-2	ASSLGVAYGYT
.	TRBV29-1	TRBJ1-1	SVVRSSDTEAF
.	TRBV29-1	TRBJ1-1	SQQGDRTEAF
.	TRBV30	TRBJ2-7	AWSPGTAYEQY
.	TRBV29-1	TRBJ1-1	SVGRQMNTEAF
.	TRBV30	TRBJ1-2	AYRTVGYT
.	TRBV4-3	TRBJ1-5	ASSQGRASNQPQH
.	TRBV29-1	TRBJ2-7	SVEMGGYEQY
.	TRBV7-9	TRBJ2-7	ASSSMGRSDEQY
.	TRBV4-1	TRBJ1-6	ASSQVTGKNSPLH
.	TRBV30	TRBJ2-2	AWSLFTAGELF
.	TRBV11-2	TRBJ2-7	ASSLVGFNQY
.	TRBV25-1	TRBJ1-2	ASSGPLGAYGYT
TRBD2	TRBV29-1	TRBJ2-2	SVLVAGVGELF
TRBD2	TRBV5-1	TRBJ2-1	ASSPTSGGAREQF
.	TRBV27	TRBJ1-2	ASSLWAGAAGYT
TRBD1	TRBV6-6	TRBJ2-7	ASNGQGTYEQY
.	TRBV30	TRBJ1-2	AWTTKQGNYGYT
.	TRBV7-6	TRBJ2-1	ASSPRGVGEQF
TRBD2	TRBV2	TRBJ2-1	ASSKRTSGVGDEQF
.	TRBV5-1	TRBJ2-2	ASSLGVGNTGELF
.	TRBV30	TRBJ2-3	AWSVRQAMDTQY
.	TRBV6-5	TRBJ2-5	ASSSGVVPETQY
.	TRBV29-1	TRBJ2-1	SAYLNPNQF
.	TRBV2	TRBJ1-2	ASTEQGARYGYT
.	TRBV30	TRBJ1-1	AWSTMWLAF
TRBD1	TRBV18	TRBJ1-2	ASSAGTGINT
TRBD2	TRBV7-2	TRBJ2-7	ASSGLARHEQY
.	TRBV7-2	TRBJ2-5	ASSSTRPPGTQY
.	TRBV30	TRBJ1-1	AWTSQPGNEAF
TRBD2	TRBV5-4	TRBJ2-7	ASSLGSGGPYEQY
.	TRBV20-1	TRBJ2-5	SGRVGETQY
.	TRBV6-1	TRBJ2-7	ASSIGQGDYEQY
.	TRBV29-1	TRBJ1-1	SVEDPGEAF
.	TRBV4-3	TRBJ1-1	ASSQTQGGGTEAF
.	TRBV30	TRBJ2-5	AWGYGETQY
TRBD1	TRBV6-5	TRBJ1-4	ASSQTGSNEKLF